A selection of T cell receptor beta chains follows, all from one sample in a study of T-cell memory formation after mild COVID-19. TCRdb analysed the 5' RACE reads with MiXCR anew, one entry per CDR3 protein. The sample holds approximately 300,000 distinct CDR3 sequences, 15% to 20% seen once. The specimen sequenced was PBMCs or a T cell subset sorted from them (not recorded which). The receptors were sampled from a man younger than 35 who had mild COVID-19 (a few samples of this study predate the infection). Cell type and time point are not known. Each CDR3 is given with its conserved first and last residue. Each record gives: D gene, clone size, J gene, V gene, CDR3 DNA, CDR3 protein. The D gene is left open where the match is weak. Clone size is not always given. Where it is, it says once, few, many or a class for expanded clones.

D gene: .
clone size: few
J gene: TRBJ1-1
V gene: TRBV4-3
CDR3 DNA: TGCGCCAGCAGCCAAGATGTAATAGGACAAAACACTGAAGCTTTCTTT
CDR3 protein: CASSQDVIGQNTEAFF

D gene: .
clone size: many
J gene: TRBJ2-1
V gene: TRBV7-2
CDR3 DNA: TGTGCCAGCAGCCTGTCATGGGACCCTTCCAATGAGCAGTTCTTC
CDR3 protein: CASSLSWDPSNEQFF

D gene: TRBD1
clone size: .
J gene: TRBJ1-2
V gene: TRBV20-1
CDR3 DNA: TGCAGTGCTAGTCCGGACAGGGGTTATGGCTACACCTTC
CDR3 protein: CSASPDRGYGYTF

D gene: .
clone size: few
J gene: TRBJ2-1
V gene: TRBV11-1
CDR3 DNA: TGTGCCAGCAGCTCCCTGGAAGTGATAGACCGCAATGAGCAGTTCTTC
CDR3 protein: CASSSLEVIDRNEQFF

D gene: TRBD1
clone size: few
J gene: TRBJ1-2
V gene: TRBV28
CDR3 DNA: TGTGCCAGCAGTTTATCGGACAGGTTCTATGGCTACACCTTC
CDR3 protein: CASSLSDRFYGYTF

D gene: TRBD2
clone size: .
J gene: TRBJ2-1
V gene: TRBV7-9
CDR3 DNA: TGTGCCAGCAGCTCCCTTCGACTAGCGGAGACCTACAATGAGCAGTTCTTC
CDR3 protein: CASSSLRLAETYNEQFF

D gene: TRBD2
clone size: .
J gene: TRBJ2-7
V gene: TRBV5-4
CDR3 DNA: TGTGCCAGCGGACTAGCGGGAGAGCAGTACTTC
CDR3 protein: CASGLAGEQYF

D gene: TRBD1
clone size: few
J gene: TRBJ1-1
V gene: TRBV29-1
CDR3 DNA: TGCAGCGTCGGTAGGGGGCTGAACACTGAAGCTTTCTTT
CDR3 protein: CSVGRGLNTEAFF

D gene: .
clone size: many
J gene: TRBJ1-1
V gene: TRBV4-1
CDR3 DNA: TGCGCCAGCAGGGGGGCGTTGAGAAACACTGAAGCTTTCTTT
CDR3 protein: CASRGALRNTEAFF

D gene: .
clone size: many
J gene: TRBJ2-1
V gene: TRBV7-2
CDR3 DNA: TGTGCCAGCAGCTTAGCTTGGGAGGACTTTTATCAGTTCTTC
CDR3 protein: CASSLAWEDFYQFF

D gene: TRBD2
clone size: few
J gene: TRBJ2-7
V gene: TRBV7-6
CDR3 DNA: TGTGCCAGCAGCCCCTCCCGGGGACTAGCGGGGGGTCACGAGCAGTACTTC
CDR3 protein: CASSPSRGLAGGHEQYF

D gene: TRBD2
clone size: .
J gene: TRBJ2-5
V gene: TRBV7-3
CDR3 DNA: TGTGCCAGCAGCTGGGCGAGCGGGGGGGCGGAGACCCAGTACTTC
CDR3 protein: CASSWASGGAETQYF

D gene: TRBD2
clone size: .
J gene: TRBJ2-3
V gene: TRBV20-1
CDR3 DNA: TGCAGTGCTAGAGATCCCATAGCGGGGCCACGCACAGATACGCAGTATTTT
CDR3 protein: CSARDPIAGPRTDTQYF

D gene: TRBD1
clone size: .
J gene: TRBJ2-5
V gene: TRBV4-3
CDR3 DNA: TGCGCCAGCAGCCAACTGCCGGGACAGGGGTCGGAGACCCAGTACTTC
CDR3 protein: CASSQLPGQGSETQYF

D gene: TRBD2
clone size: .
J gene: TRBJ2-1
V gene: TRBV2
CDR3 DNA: TGTGCCAGCAGTTATCGGACTAGCGGATACAATGAGCAGTTCTTC
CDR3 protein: CASSYRTSGYNEQFF

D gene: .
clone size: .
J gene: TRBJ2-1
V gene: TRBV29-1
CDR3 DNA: TGCAGCGTTGACGGAGGCGGAGCGCATGAGCAGTTCTTC
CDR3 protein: CSVDGGGAHEQFF

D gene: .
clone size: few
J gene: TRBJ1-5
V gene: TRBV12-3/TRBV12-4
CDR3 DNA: TGTGCCAGCAGTCCAGGGCCGAGAGGTAGCAATCAGCCCCAGCATTTT
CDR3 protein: CASSPGPRGSNQPQHF

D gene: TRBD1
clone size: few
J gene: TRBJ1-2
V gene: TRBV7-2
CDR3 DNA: TGTGCCAGCAGTCTGGACAGGGGGCGGATTAACTATGGCTACACCTTC
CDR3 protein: CASSLDRGRINYGYTF

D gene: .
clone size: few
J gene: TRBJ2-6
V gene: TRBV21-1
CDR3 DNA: TGTGCCAGCGAAATGTCCGGACAGGCCTTTTCTGGGGCCAACGTCCTGACTTTC
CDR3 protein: CASEMSGQAFSGANVLTF

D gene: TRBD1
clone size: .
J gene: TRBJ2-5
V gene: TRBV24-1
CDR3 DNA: TGTGCCACCAGTGATCACTGGACAGGACAGACCCAGTACTTC
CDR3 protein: CATSDHWTGQTQYF

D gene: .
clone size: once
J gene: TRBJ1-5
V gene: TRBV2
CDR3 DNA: TGTGCCAGCAGAGATGATAATCAGCCCCAGCATTTT
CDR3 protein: CASRDDNQPQHF

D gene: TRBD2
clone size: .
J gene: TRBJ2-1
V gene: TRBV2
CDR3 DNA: TGTGCCAGCGCATGGCGGGGGGCGGGGGTTGAGCAGTTCTTC
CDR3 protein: CASAWRGAGVEQFF

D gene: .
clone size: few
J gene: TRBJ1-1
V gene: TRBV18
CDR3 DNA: TGTGCCACCGGGGCGTATGGCACTGAAGCTTTCTTT
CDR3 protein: CATGAYGTEAFF

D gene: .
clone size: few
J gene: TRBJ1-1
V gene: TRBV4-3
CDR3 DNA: TGCGCCAGCAGCCAAGATCCCCAGGGGGAAGCTTTCTTT
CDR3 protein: CASSQDPQGEAFF

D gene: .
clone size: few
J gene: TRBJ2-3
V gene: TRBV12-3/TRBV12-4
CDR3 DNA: TGTGCCAGCAGCTCCCGTATTAGGGGGGGGCCCGGGGATACGCAGTATTTT
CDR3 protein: CASSSRIRGGPGDTQYF

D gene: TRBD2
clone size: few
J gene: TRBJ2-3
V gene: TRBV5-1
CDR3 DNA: TGCGCCAGCAGCTTGGGTACCGGGGGGTGGGCAGATACGCAGTATTTT
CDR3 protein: CASSLGTGGWADTQYF

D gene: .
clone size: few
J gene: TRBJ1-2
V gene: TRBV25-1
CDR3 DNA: TGTGCCAGCAGTGTGGGTTCTGGCTATGGCTACACCTTC
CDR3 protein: CASSVGSGYGYTF

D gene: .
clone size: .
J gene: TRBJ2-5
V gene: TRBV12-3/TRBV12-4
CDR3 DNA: TGTGCCAGCAGTTTAATAGTAAGACAGGTCCACCAAGAGACCCAGTACTTC
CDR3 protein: CASSLIVRQVHQETQYF

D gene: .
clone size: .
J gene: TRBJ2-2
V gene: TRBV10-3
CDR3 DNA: TGTGCCATCAATTTTCAGGGGAACACCGGGGAGCTGTTTTTT
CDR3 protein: CAINFQGNTGELFF

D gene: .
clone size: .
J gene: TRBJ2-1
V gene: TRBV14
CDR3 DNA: TGTGCCAGCAGCCGAGGGCTCAATGAGCAGTTCTTC
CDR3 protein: CASSRGLNEQFF

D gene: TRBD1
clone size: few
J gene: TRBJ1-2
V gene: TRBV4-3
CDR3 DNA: TGCGCCAGCAGCCAAGCCTGGGACAGGGAGAACTATGGCTACACCTTC
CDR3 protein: CASSQAWDRENYGYTF

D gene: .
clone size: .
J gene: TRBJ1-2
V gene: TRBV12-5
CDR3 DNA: TGTGCTAGTGGGCAGAGCAACTATGGCTACACCTTC
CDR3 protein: CASGQSNYGYTF

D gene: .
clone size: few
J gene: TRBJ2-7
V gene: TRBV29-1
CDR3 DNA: TGCAGCGCGCTGATCGGGGAGCAGTACTTC
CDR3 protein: CSALIGEQYF

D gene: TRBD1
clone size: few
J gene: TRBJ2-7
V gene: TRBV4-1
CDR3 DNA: TGCGCCAGCAGCCAAGATCCCGGGACAGGGGCGGCGAAGCAGTACTTC
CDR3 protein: CASSQDPGTGAAKQYF

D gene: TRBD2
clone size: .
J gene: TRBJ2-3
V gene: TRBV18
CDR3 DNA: TGTGCCAGCTCACCACTCAGCGGGGGGGGCACAGATACGCAGTATTTT
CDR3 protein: CASSPLSGGGTDTQYF

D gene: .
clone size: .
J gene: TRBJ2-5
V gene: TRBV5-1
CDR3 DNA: TGCGCCAGCACACCGGGAAGTACCCAAGAGACCCAGTACTTC
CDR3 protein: CASTPGSTQETQYF

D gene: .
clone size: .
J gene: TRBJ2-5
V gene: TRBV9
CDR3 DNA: TGTGCCAGCAGCGTAGGTTTCGTTTGGGAGACCCAGTACTTC
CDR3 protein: CASSVGFVWETQYF

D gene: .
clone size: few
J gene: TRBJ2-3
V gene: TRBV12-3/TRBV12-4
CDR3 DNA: TGTGCCAGCAGTTTAGGGCGGTCTGGGGATACGCAGTATTTT
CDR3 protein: CASSLGRSGDTQYF

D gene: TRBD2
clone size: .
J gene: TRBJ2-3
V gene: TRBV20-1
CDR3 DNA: TGCAGTGCTAGAGAGCGGGGGTCCCCCCTAGCGCAGTATTTT
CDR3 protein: CSARERGSPLAQYF

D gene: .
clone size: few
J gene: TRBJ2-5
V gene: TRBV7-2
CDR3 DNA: TGTGCCAGCAGCTTCCCCCTACTCCAGCCAATACAAGAGACCCAGTACTTC
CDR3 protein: CASSFPLLQPIQETQYF

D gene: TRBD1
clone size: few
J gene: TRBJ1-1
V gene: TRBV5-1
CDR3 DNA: TGCGCCAGCAGCACACGGGACAGGGATAACACTGAAGCTTTCTTT
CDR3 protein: CASSTRDRDNTEAFF

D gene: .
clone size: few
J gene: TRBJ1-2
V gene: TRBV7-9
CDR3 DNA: TGTGCCAGCAGCTTATCTTCAGGGTCTAACTATGGCTACACCTTC
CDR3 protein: CASSLSSGSNYGYTF

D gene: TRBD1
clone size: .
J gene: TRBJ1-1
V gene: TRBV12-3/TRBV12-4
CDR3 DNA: TGTGCCAGCGGGACAGGGGCGTACACTGAAGCTTTCTTT
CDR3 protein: CASGTGAYTEAFF

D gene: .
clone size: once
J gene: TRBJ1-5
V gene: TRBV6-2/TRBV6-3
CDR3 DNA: TGTGCCAGCACCGGAGCAGACTATAGCAATCAGCCCCAGCATTTT
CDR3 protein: CASTGADYSNQPQHF

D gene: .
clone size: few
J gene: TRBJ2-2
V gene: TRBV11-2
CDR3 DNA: TGTGCCAGCAGGGTTTCCGGAGGGGAGCTGTTTTTT
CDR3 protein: CASRVSGGELFF

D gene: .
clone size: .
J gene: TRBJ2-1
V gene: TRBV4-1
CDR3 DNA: TGCGCCAGCAGATGGCGAGGATGGAGCAATGAGCAGTTCTTC
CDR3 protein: CASRWRGWSNEQFF

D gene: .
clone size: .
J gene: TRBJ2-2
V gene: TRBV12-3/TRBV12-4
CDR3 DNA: TGTGCCAGCAGCCCTGGGGCCCCCGGGGAGCTGTTTTTT
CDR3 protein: CASSPGAPGELFF

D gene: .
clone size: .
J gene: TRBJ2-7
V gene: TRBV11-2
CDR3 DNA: TGTGCCAGCAGCTTAGTGGACCCTAGAGGGGAGCAGTACTTC
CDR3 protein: CASSLVDPRGEQYF

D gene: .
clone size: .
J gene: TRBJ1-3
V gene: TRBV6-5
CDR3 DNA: TGTGCCAGCAGTACGGGGGGGACAAACACCATATATTTT
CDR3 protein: CASSTGGTNTIYF

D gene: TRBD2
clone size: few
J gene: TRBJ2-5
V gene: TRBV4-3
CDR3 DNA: TGCGCCAGCAGCCAGGGACTAGCTTTGCCGGAGACCCAGTACTTC
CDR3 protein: CASSQGLALPETQYF

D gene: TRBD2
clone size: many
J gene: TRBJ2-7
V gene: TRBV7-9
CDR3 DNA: TGTGCCAGCAGCTTAGTTAGCGGGCGATCCTACGAGCAGTACTTC
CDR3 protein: CASSLVSGRSYEQYF

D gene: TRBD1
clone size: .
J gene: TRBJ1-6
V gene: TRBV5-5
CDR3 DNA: TGTGCCAGCAGCACATCCGGGACAGCTAATTCACCCCTCCACTTT
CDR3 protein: CASSTSGTANSPLHF